These 3 T cell receptor beta chains originate from one sample sequenced in a study of blood T cell repertoires in COVID-19. Data came from immunoSEQ multiplex PCR; TCRdb stores just in-frame clones and leaves some out. The top ten clones hold about 8.6% of a sample with some 270,000 clones, more than 75% of them seen once. Sequenced sample: peripheral blood. The origin of the receptors is a man aged 40-55 years with active or convalescent COVID-19.

The rearrangement uses TRBV30 and TRBJ2-5; tentative D call: TRBD2 (6 bases). CDR3 length equals 16 residues. Germline assignment: CDR1 GTSNPN and CDR2 SVGIG (reference sequence). V was pared by 1 base and J by 0 bases, with 15 bases between. CDR3 sequence: CAWSAEHWGDQETQYF. CDR3 in DNA: TGTGCCTGGAGTGCGGAACATTGGGGGGACCAAGAGACCCAGTACTTC.

CDR3 nucleotides: TGTGCCAGCAGCTCAACCGGGAGGGCGGATTCCTACGAGCAGTACTTC. Its protein is CASSSTGRADSYEQYF. The chain is built from TRBV7-9 and TRBJ2-7; 8 bases map to TRBD2. This CDR3 spans 16 amino acids. The germline V gene encodes CDR1 SEHNR and CDR2 FQNEAQ (reference sequence). The V segment lost 4 bases and the J segment 1 base; nucleotides outside the gene matches: 9.

V gene TRBV14 combines with J gene TRBJ1-6, with D unresolved. Germline V gene sequence: CDR1 SGHDN, CDR2 FVKESK. This CDR3 has 16 residues. V was cut by 1 base and J by 6 bases, with 13 bases left in between. CDR3 sequence: CASSQARQPLNSPLHF. The CDR3 DNA follows: TGTGCCAGCAGCCAAGCCAGGCAGCCCCTTAATTCACCCCTCCACTTT.